These T cell receptor beta chains were read from a single sample in a study of Graves' ophthalmopathy and Graves' hyperthyroidism. Each CDR3 protein gets one entry after TCRdb re-called the multiplex PCR reads with MiXCR. The table lists 200,000 to 250,000 distinct CDR3 sequences, over 25% of them singletons. The sequencing input was peripheral blood. The receptor source for this set is a man in his forties or fifties with Graves' ophthalmopathy. Each CDR3 is given with its conserved first and last residue. The D gene is left open where the match is weak. Expanded clones are given a class, and other clones once, few, many or no size at all.

d_gene	v_gene	j_gene	abundance	CDR3nt	CDR3aa
-	TRBV7-2	TRBJ2-7	-	TGTGCCAGCAGCTTAGTCGTGAGCTCCTACGAGCAGTACTTC	CASSLVVSSYEQYF
TRBD2	TRBV5-1	TRBJ2-7	-	TGCGCCAGCAGCCCGCTTTCAGCGGGAGTCGGCGAGCAGTACTTC	CASSPLSAGVGEQYF
TRBD2	TRBV6-2/TRBV6-3	TRBJ2-2	-	TGTGCCAGCAGAAAGGGACTAGCGCCCGCGAACACCGGGGAGCTGTTTTTT	CASRKGLAPANTGELFF
TRBD1	TRBV28	TRBJ1-5	-	TGTGCCAGCAGGGCCTTCAGGGGGAATCAGCCCCAGCATTTT	CASRAFRGNQPQHF
TRBD1	TRBV6-2/TRBV6-3	TRBJ1-1	-	TGTGCCAGCAGTTCTGAGGGGGCCGCGAACACTGAAGCTTTCTTT	CASSSEGAANTEAFF
-	TRBV3-1	TRBJ1-1	many	TGTGCCAGCCGAGCCGGAGCCATGAACACTGAAGCTTTCTTT	CASRAGAMNTEAFF
-	TRBV15	TRBJ2-7	many	TGTGCCACCAGCCCCGACAGGCTAAGTAGTAGTGGGCAGTACTTC	CATSPDRLSSSGQYF
TRBD2	TRBV20-1	TRBJ2-7	many	TGCAGTGCAGGGACTAGCGGGAGCGAGCAGTACTTC	CSAGTSGSEQYF
-	TRBV20-1	TRBJ2-7	many	TGCAGTGCTAGAGATCTGGCGGGATATTTCTACGAGCAGTACTTC	CSARDLAGYFYEQYF
TRBD1	TRBV6-2/TRBV6-3	TRBJ1-1	few	TGTGCCAGCACCAACGGATACAGGGGGAACACTGAAGCTTTCTTT	CASTNGYRGNTEAFF
-	TRBV5-1	TRBJ2-7	-	TGCGCCAGCAGCGAGGACGGGTACGAGCAGTACTTC	CASSEDGYEQYF
-	TRBV6-4	TRBJ2-2	many	TGTGCCAGCAGTGACAGGGATAGCCCCGGGGAGCTGTTTTTT	CASSDRDSPGELFF
-	TRBV7-2	TRBJ1-6	-	TGTGCCAGCAGCTTAAATGGGGCAGGAGGTTCACCCCTCCACTTT	CASSLNGAGGSPLHF
-	TRBV2	TRBJ2-5	-	TGTGCCAGCAGTGTAGGTTTGGAGACCCAGTACTTC	CASSVGLETQYF
-	TRBV14	TRBJ2-7	many	TGTGCCAGCAGCCAAGTTTTGAACGAGCAGTACTTC	CASSQVLNEQYF
TRBD1	TRBV6-2/TRBV6-3	TRBJ2-1	many	TGTGCCAGCAGACCCGAGGGACAGGGCCCCTACAATGAGCAGTTCTTC	CASRPEGQGPYNEQFF
-	TRBV12-3/TRBV12-4	TRBJ2-7	many	TGTGCCAGCAGTCTCGGGACCGACGAGCAGTACTTC	CASSLGTDEQYF
TRBD2	TRBV19	TRBJ2-5	many	TGTGCCAGTAGTATCTTCGCGGGAGCTGGAGAGACCCAGTACTTC	CASSIFAGAGETQYF
-	TRBV4-1	TRBJ1-2	-	TGCGCCAGCACCCCGGGAATCTATGGCTACACCTTC	CASTPGIYGYTF
-	TRBV6-2/TRBV6-3	TRBJ1-2	-	TGTGCCAGCAGTTACTCGATGGTATGGAATGGCTACACCTTC	CASSYSMVWNGYTF
-	TRBV12-3/TRBV12-4	TRBJ1-5	many	TGTGCCAGCAGCCCAACTAATCAGCCCCAGCATTTT	CASSPTNQPQHF
-	TRBV3-1	TRBJ2-5	many	TGTGCCAGCAGCCCGCCTGAGGGCCAAGAGACCCAGTACTTC	CASSPPEGQETQYF
-	TRBV6-5	TRBJ1-1	many	TGTGCCAGCAGTCCTTGGATGGGGGATGAAGCTTTCTTT	CASSPWMGDEAFF
TRBD1	TRBV11-2	TRBJ2-7	many	TGTGCCAGCAGCTTAGGCCCTGGGGCCGGACAGGGGAACTCCTACGAGCAGTACTTC	CASSLGPGAGQGNSYEQYF
-	TRBV28	TRBJ1-2	-	TGTGCCAGCAGTCGGTTAAATCATGGCTACACCTTC	CASSRLNHGYTF
TRBD1	TRBV20-1	TRBJ1-2	many	TGCAGTGCTAGCTCCTTGGGACAGGGGGCAGATGGCTACACCTTC	CSASSLGQGADGYTF
-	TRBV12-3/TRBV12-4	TRBJ2-7	-	TGTGCCAGCAGTCCGTCAGGTTTTTCCTACGAGCAGTACTTC	CASSPSGFSYEQYF
-	TRBV19	TRBJ1-1	many	TGTGCCAGTAGTATAGTGAACACTGAAGCTTTCTTT	CASSIVNTEAFF
-	TRBV12-3/TRBV12-4	TRBJ1-2	-	TGTGCCAGCAGTTTAGGTCCAGGGGCCTATGGCTACACCTTC	CASSLGPGAYGYTF
-	TRBV20-1	TRBJ2-6	many	TGCAGTGCTAGAGGACGGGGTACTGGGGCCAACGTCCTAACTTTC	CSARGRGTGANVLTF
-	TRBV6-6	TRBJ1-1	many	TGTGCCAGCAGTCTGTACAGTCGTGGAACTGAAGCTTTCTTT	CASSLYSRGTEAFF
-	TRBV6-2/TRBV6-3	TRBJ1-5	many	TGTGCCAGCACGACTCGGGGGTATCGGCCCCAGCATTTT	CASTTRGYRPQHF
-	TRBV28	TRBJ1-1	-	TGTGCCAGCAGTTTGCAGGGACCCACTGAAGCTTTCTTT	CASSLQGPTEAFF
-	TRBV20-1	TRBJ2-7	many	TGCAGTGCTAGACCCCCGCGACAGATGACCTACGAGCAGTACTTC	CSARPPRQMTYEQYF
-	TRBV6-2/TRBV6-3	TRBJ1-1	few	TGTGCCAGCAAACGTTCCGGAGGGACCACTGAAGCTTTCTTT	CASKRSGGTTEAFF
TRBD1	TRBV28	TRBJ2-2	many	TGTGCCAGCAGGAATCCGGGACAGGGTAACACCGGGGAGCTGTTTTTT	CASRNPGQGNTGELFF
-	TRBV12-3/TRBV12-4	TRBJ2-2	many	TGTGCCAGCACCCAGCCTATCCCCCCCGGGGAGCTGTTTTTT	CASTQPIPPGELFF
-	TRBV20-1	TRBJ1-6	-	TGCAGTGCTAGTGCCCCATGGGGCAGGAAAAATTCACCCCTCCACTTT	CSASAPWGRKNSPLHF
-	TRBV6-5	TRBJ1-1	many	TGTGCCAGCAGGGGGGTGGCGTCGGGGAACACTGAAGCTTTCTTT	CASRGVASGNTEAFF
TRBD1	TRBV5-1	TRBJ2-3	-	TGCGCCAGCAGCTACCAACGTCCAGGGGGTACGCAGTATTTT	CASSYQRPGGTQYF
-	TRBV4-1	TRBJ1-5	many	TGCGCCAGCAGCCACGGCACGAGCAATCAGCCCCAGCATTTT	CASSHGTSNQPQHF
-	TRBV7-2	TRBJ2-5	once	TGTGCCAGCAGCGCCAGGGGGGAACTAGAGACCCAGTACTTC	CASSARGELETQYF
-	TRBV7-9	TRBJ2-2	many	TGTGCCAGCGAAGTTACGGGTGACACCGGGGAGCTGTTTTTT	CASEVTGDTGELFF
-	TRBV6-1	TRBJ1-1	many	TGTGCCAGCAGTGAAATGGAGTCAGTTCCACACACTGAAGCTTTCTTT	CASSEMESVPHTEAFF
-	TRBV6-1	TRBJ1-1	many	TGTGCCAGCAAACACAGGGCTGAAGCTTTCTTT	CASKHRAEAFF
-	TRBV12-3/TRBV12-4	TRBJ2-7	-	TGTGCCAGCCTAATCGGGCCCGGCTACGAGCAGTACTTC	CASLIGPGYEQYF
-	TRBV12-3/TRBV12-4	TRBJ2-5	many	TGTGCCAGCAGGACAGTGTACCAAGAGACCCAGTACTTC	CASRTVYQETQYF
TRBD1	TRBV6-5	TRBJ2-5	few	TGTGCCAGCAGTTACTCGAAACTCGGGACAGGCCTTAAAGAGACCCAGTACTTC	CASSYSKLGTGLKETQYF
-	TRBV29-1	TRBJ1-2	many	TGCAGCGGACGGGACTCGACTAACTATGGCTACACCTTC	CSGRDSTNYGYTF
-	TRBV12-3/TRBV12-4	TRBJ1-1	many	TGTGCCGGTAGGGTTGATGACACTGAAGCTTTCTTT	CAGRVDDTEAFF
-	TRBV10-3	TRBJ2-7	many	TGTGCCATCAGTGAGAAGGGGGCAATAGGAGCGGGAAGACCCTACGAGCAGTACTTC	CAISEKGAIGAGRPYEQYF
TRBD2	TRBV19	TRBJ2-2	many	TGTGCCAGTAGTGGCCCCACTAGCGGGAGAGTCGGGGAGCTGTTTTTT	CASSGPTSGRVGELFF
-	TRBV9	TRBJ2-7	-	TGTGCCAGCAGCGTAGCCCCGGAGGGGTTCTACGAGCAGTACTTC	CASSVAPEGFYEQYF